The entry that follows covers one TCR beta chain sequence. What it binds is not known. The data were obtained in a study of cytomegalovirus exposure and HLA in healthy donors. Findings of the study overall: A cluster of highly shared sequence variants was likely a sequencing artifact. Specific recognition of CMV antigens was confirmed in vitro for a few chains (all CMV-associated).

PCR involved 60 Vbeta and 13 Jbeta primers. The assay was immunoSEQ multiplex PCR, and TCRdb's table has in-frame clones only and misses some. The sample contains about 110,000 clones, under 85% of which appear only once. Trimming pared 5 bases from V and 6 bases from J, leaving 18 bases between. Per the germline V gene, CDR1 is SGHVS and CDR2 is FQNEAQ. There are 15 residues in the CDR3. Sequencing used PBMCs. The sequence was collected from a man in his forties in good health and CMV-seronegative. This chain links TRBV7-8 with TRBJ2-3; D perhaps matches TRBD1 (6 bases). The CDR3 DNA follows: TGTGCCAGCAGCCCGGACCAGGGGCAACAGGATACGCAGTATTTT. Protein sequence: CASSPDQGQQDTQYF.